The rows below give T cell receptor beta chains drawn from one sample of a study of blood T cell repertoires in COVID-19. Data came from immunoSEQ multiplex PCR; TCRdb stores just in-frame clones and leaves some out. This table holds 100,000 to 150,000 clones, more than 75% found once. Sequenced material: peripheral blood. The receptors originated from a man aged 45-65 years with acute or convalescent COVID-19. Both conserved end residues are part of each CDR3. Each record gives: V gene, CDR3 length, D gene, clone size, J gene, CDR3 DNA, CDR3 protein. D genes are given only for firm matches. The size entry is marked missing in some rows and otherwise reads once, few, many or a size class.

V: TRBV12-5; length: 16; D: TRBD2; size: NA; J: TRBJ2-3; DNA: TGTGCTAGTGGTGTATCTAGCGGGAGGGCCTCAGATACGCAGTATTTT; CDR3: CASGVSSGRASDTQYF
V: TRBV5-6; length: 14; D: TRBD1; size: NA; J: TRBJ1-2; DNA: TGTGCCAGCAGCTTGAACAGGGGGCGAGGGGGCTACACCTTC; CDR3: CASSLNRGRGGYTF
V: TRBV5-6; length: 15; D: NA; size: NA; J: TRBJ1-4; DNA: TGTGCCAGCGGCTTAGCGGGTTACCCTAATGAAAAACTGTTTTTT; CDR3: CASGLAGYPNEKLFF
V: TRBV4-1; length: 16; D: NA; size: NA; J: TRBJ2-3; DNA: TGCGCCAGCAGCCAAGTTAGCGCAGGGGGCACAGATACGCAGTATTTT; CDR3: CASSQVSAGGTDTQYF
V: TRBV21-1; length: 17; D: NA; size: NA; J: TRBJ2-3; DNA: TGTGCCAGCAGCGCGCACATCAGGATTCCTAGCACAGATACGCAGTATTTT; CDR3: CASSAHIRIPSTDTQYF
V: TRBV19; length: 15; D: TRBD1; size: NA; J: TRBJ1-2; DNA: TGTGCCAGTAGTATGAGGGACAGGCCCGTCTATGGCTACACCTTC; CDR3: CASSMRDRPVYGYTF
V: TRBV9; length: 16; D: TRBD1; size: NA; J: TRBJ1-3; DNA: TGTGCCAGCAGCAAGACCGGGACAGGGTTTGGAAACACCATATATTTT; CDR3: CASSKTGTGFGNTIYF
V: TRBV3-1/TRBV3-2; length: 15; D: NA; size: NA; J: TRBJ1-2; DNA: TGTGCCAGCAGCCACAGGGCGTCCCCTAGCTATGGCTACACCTTC; CDR3: CASSHRASPSYGYTF
V: TRBV2; length: 13; D: TRBD1; size: NA; J: TRBJ2-7; DNA: TGTGCCAGCAGGGGGACAGGGAACTACGAGCAGTACTTC; CDR3: CASRGTGNYEQYF
V: TRBV19; length: 17; D: TRBD2; size: NA; J: TRBJ2-1; DNA: TGTGCCAGTAGTATACCCCCCGGGACTAGCGGGTTCAATGAGCAGTTCTTC; CDR3: CASSIPPGTSGFNEQFF
V: TRBV5-5; length: 14; D: TRBD1; size: NA; J: TRBJ1-1; DNA: TGTGCCAGCAGCACAACAGGGGCGAACACTGAAGCTTTCTTT; CDR3: CASSTTGANTEAFF
V: TRBV4-3; length: 15; D: TRBD2; size: few; J: TRBJ2-7; DNA: TGCGCCAGCAGCCATAGCGGGAAGACCTCCTACGAGCAGTACTTC; CDR3: CASSHSGKTSYEQYF
V: TRBV24-1; length: 19; D: TRBD1; size: NA; J: TRBJ1-5; DNA: TGTGCCACCAGTGATGACAGGGGGCGAAGGTTAATATTGGGTCAGCCCCAGCATTTT; CDR3: CATSDDRGRRLILGQPQHF
V: TRBV21-1; length: 15; D: NA; size: NA; J: TRBJ1-2; DNA: TGTGCCAGCAGCGAACAACCGGGAAGGCCCCTTGGCTACACCTTC; CDR3: CASSEQPGRPLGYTF
V: TRBV4-1; length: 15; D: NA; size: NA; J: TRBJ2-1; DNA: TGCGCCAGCAGCCAAGATCTTCCAGTGCACAATGAGCAGTTCTTC; CDR3: CASSQDLPVHNEQFF
V: TRBV28; length: 15; D: NA; size: NA; J: TRBJ2-7; DNA: TGTGCCAGCAGTTTCCCCCGGGACATACCCTACGAGCAGTACTTC; CDR3: CASSFPRDIPYEQYF
V: TRBV27; length: 14; D: NA; size: once; J: TRBJ2-7; DNA: TGTGCCAGCAGTCCCAATGAGTCCCTCTACGAGCAGTACTTC; CDR3: CASSPNESLYEQYF
V: TRBV7-6; length: 13; D: NA; size: once; J: TRBJ2-5; DNA: TGTGCCAGCAGTGGGCAGTTCCAAGAGACCCAGTACTTC; CDR3: CASSGQFQETQYF
V: TRBV23-1; length: 16; D: TRBD1; size: NA; J: TRBJ1-5; DNA: TGCGCCAGCAGTCAGGGGACAGGGGAGAGCAATCAGCCCCAGCATTTT; CDR3: CASSQGTGESNQPQHF
V: TRBV5-1; length: 14; D: TRBD2; size: NA; J: TRBJ2-3; DNA: TGCGCCAGCTTTAGCGGGAGGGGTCTAGATACGCAGTATTTT; CDR3: CASFSGRGLDTQYF
V: TRBV3-1/TRBV3-2; length: 15; D: NA; size: NA; J: TRBJ1-5; DNA: TGTGCCAGCAGCCAAGATCTTGTGGGGGGGCAGCCCCAGCATTTT; CDR3: CASSQDLVGGQPQHF
V: TRBV27; length: 15; D: NA; size: NA; J: TRBJ1-4; DNA: TGTGCCAGCAGGCGGCGCGGCGGAATAGGTGAAAAACTGTTTTTT; CDR3: CASRRRGGIGEKLFF
V: TRBV5-1; length: 13; D: NA; size: NA; J: TRBJ1-1; DNA: TGCGCCAGCAGCTTACAGCAGAACACTGAAGCTTTCTTT; CDR3: CASSLQQNTEAFF
V: TRBV3-1/TRBV3-2; length: 16; D: TRBD2; size: NA; J: TRBJ2-1; DNA: TGTGCCAGCAGCCAAGTCTTGGCGGGAGGCCACAATGAGCAGTTCTTC; CDR3: CASSQVLAGGHNEQFF
V: TRBV14; length: 10; D: NA; size: NA; J: TRBJ1-2; DNA: TGTGCCAGCAGCCGGGGCGAGTACACCTTC; CDR3: CASSRGEYTF
V: TRBV15; length: 15; D: NA; size: NA; J: TRBJ2-5; DNA: TGTGCCACCAGCAGAGATCGAAATAGCGGCGAGACCCAGTACTTC; CDR3: CATSRDRNSGETQYF
V: TRBV5-5; length: 15; D: NA; size: NA; J: TRBJ2-5; DNA: TGTGCCAGCACCCTAACGAGACAGGGCCGGAGGGACCAGTACTTC; CDR3: CASTLTRQGRRDQYF
V: TRBV3-1/TRBV3-2; length: 15; D: NA; size: NA; J: TRBJ2-5; DNA: TGTGCCAGCAGCTTCTCCCCCGCAGGGAAAGAGACCCAGTACTTC; CDR3: CASSFSPAGKETQYF
V: TRBV7-9; length: 14; D: TRBD1; size: NA; J: TRBJ2-2; DNA: TGTGCCAGCAGCTCTACAGGGGGCACCGGGGAGCTGTTTTTT; CDR3: CASSSTGGTGELFF
V: TRBV30; length: 14; D: TRBD1; size: NA; J: TRBJ2-7; DNA: TGTGCCTGGAGTGTAACAGGGGGCACCTACGAGCAGTACTTC; CDR3: CAWSVTGGTYEQYF
V: TRBV24-1; length: 14; D: NA; size: NA; J: TRBJ2-5; DNA: TGTGCCACCAGTGAGACAGGCGGGGGAGAGACCCAGTACTTC; CDR3: CATSETGGGETQYF
V: TRBV7-6; length: 15; D: TRBD1; size: NA; J: TRBJ1-5; DNA: TGTGCCAGCAGCTTAGAGGGGACAGGGAAGTGGCCCCAGCATTTT; CDR3: CASSLEGTGKWPQHF
V: TRBV24-1; length: 22; D: TRBD2; size: NA; J: TRBJ2-2; DNA: TGTGCCACGCAAAGGCGACTAGCACCGGGACGTCCGAAAATGAGCGACACCGGGGAGCTGTTTTTT; CDR3: CATQRRLAPGRPKMSDTGELFF
V: TRBV13; length: 16; D: TRBD2; size: once; J: TRBJ2-1; DNA: TGTGCCAGCAGCCGACTGGGACTAGCCGGCTACAATGAGCAGTTCTTC; CDR3: CASSRLGLAGYNEQFF
V: TRBV3-1/TRBV3-2; length: 15; D: TRBD2; size: NA; J: TRBJ2-1; DNA: TGTGCCAGCAGCCATCCGGGACTAGCGCGGAATGAGCAGTTCTTC; CDR3: CASSHPGLARNEQFF
V: TRBV24-1; length: 13; D: TRBD1; size: NA; J: TRBJ2-1; DNA: TGTGCCACCAGCCGGGACAGGATAGATGAGCAGTTCTTC; CDR3: CATSRDRIDEQFF
V: TRBV5-1; length: 14; D: NA; size: once; J: TRBJ2-7; DNA: TGCGCCAGCAGCTATAGCGGAAGCTCCTACGAGCAGTACTTC; CDR3: CASSYSGSSYEQYF
V: TRBV5-6; length: 15; D: NA; size: NA; J: TRBJ1-2; DNA: TGTGCCAGCAGCTTGGTCAGGGGTCGGGACTATGGCTACACCTTC; CDR3: CASSLVRGRDYGYTF
V: TRBV24-1; length: 24; D: NA; size: NA; J: TRBJ2-1; DNA: TGTGCCACCAGTGATTTGTGTGGGGTGGCAGGGACTGCCCACTACCGGGGCTCCTACAATGAGCAGTTCTTC; CDR3: CATSDLCGVAGTAHYRGSYNEQFF
V: TRBV18; length: 15; D: NA; size: NA; J: TRBJ2-7; DNA: TGTGCCAGCTCACCAGAGCGGGTTAGCTCCTACGAGCAGTACTTC; CDR3: CASSPERVSSYEQYF
V: TRBV6-2/TRBV6-3; length: 14; D: NA; size: NA; J: TRBJ1-2; DNA: TGTGCCAGCAGCCGGGGAGAGGGCCTCATAGGCTACACCTTC; CDR3: CASSRGEGLIGYTF
V: TRBV4-2; length: 15; D: TRBD2; size: NA; J: TRBJ2-1; DNA: TGTGCCAGCAGCCAACAAGCGGGACCTGACAATGAGCAGTTCTTC; CDR3: CASSQQAGPDNEQFF
V: TRBV2; length: 15; D: NA; size: NA; J: TRBJ1-1; DNA: TGTGCCAGCAGTGAACTTAACAGGGTGAGGACTGAAGCTTTCTTT; CDR3: CASSELNRVRTEAFF
V: TRBV29-1; length: 13; D: NA; size: once; J: TRBJ1-2; DNA: TGCAGCGTTGAGTGGGCAGGGCCCTATGGCTACACCTTC; CDR3: CSVEWAGPYGYTF
V: TRBV2; length: 16; D: NA; size: NA; J: TRBJ2-6; DNA: TGTGCCAGCAGACCCTGGGGGCTATCTGGGGCCAACGTCCTGACTTTC; CDR3: CASRPWGLSGANVLTF
V: TRBV12-5; length: 14; D: NA; size: few; J: TRBJ1-1; DNA: TGTGCTAGTGGTCTCGGACAGCCCAACACTGAAGCTTTCTTT; CDR3: CASGLGQPNTEAFF
V: TRBV12-3/TRBV12-4; length: 13; D: NA; size: NA; J: TRBJ1-2; DNA: TGTGCCAGCAGTTTAGGCCAGGGGTATGGCTACACCTTC; CDR3: CASSLGQGYGYTF
V: TRBV3-1/TRBV3-2; length: 14; D: NA; size: once; J: TRBJ2-7; DNA: TGTGCCAGCAGCCAACTTGTCAGGCCCTACGAGCAGTACTTC; CDR3: CASSQLVRPYEQYF
V: TRBV9; length: 14; D: NA; size: once; J: TRBJ2-2; DNA: TGTGCCAGCAGCGTATTGACCGAGGCCGGGGAGCTGTTTTTT; CDR3: CASSVLTEAGELFF
V: TRBV5-1; length: 15; D: TRBD2; size: NA; J: TRBJ2-7; DNA: TGCGCCAGCAGCTTAGGGACTAGCGGCACCTACGAGCAGTACTTC; CDR3: CASSLGTSGTYEQYF
V: TRBV6-6; length: 15; D: NA; size: once; J: TRBJ2-3; DNA: TGTGCCAGCAGTTATGGGGGAGGACGCACAGATACGCAGTATTTT; CDR3: CASSYGGGRTDTQYF
V: TRBV19; length: 14; D: NA; size: NA; J: TRBJ2-3; DNA: TGTGCCAGTAGTCCCCTCGTGACTCCTTATACGCAGTATTTT; CDR3: CASSPLVTPYTQYF
V: TRBV19; length: 16; D: TRBD1; size: NA; J: TRBJ1-2; DNA: TGTGCCAGTAGTACCCCGGACAGGGGCCAGCTCTATGGCTACACCTTC; CDR3: CASSTPDRGQLYGYTF